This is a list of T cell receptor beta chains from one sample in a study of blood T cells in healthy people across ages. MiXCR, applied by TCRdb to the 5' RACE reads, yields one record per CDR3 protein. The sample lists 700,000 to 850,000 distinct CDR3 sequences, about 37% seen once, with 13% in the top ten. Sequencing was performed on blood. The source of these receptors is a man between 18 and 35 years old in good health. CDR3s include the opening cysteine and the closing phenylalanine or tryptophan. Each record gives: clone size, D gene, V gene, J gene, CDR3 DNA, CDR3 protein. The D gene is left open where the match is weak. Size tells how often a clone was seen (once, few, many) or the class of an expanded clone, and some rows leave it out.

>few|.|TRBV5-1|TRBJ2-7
TGCGCCAGCAGCTTGGATAGCGCCTACGAGCAGTACTTC
CASSLDSAYEQYF
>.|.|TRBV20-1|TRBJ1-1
TGCAGTGCTAGAGAAACGGGTACGGTCAACACTGAAGCTTTCTTT
CSARETGTVNTEAFF
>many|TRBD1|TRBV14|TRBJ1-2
TGTGCCAGCAGCCAAGCAGAGGGGGCGCACTATGGCTACACCTTC
CASSQAEGAHYGYTF
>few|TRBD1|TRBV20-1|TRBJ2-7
TGCAGTGCTAGAGAAAGGACAGGGGGCAACTACGAGCAGTACTTC
CSARERTGGNYEQYF
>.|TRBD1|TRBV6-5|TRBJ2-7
TGTGCCAGCAGTTCGCATCCCGGGACAGCCTACGAGCAGTACTTC
CASSSHPGTAYEQYF
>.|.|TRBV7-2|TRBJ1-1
TGTGCCAGCAGCTTAGAGTTCCCGGGGAACTCGAACACTGAAGCTTTCTTT
CASSLEFPGNSNTEAFF
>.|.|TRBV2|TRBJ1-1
TGTGCCAGCAAGGCAGGGGATATGAACACTGAAGCTTTCTTT
CASKAGDMNTEAFF
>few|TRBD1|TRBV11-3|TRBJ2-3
TGTGCCAGCAGCGCTAGACAGGGTACAGATACGCAGTATTTT
CASSARQGTDTQYF
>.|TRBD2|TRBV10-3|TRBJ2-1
TGTGCCATCCAGGCGGGGACTAGGCTAGACAATGAGCAGTTCTTC
CAIQAGTRLDNEQFF
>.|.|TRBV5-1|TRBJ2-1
TGCGCCAGCAGCCGGAGCAATCAGGAGCAGTTCTTC
CASSRSNQEQFF
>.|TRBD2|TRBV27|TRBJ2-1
TGTGCCAGCAGTTTAAATAGCGGGGGGGCCTTCTACAATGAGCAGTTCTTC
CASSLNSGGAFYNEQFF
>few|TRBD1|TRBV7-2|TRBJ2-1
TGTGCCAGCAGCTATTACGGACAGGGAAGTAAGAATGAGCAGTTCTTC
CASSYYGQGSKNEQFF
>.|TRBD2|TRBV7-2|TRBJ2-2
TGTGCCAGCAGCTTAGCGGGACTAGCGGTCACCGGGGAGCTGTTTTTT
CASSLAGLAVTGELFF
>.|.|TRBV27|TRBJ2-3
TGTGCCAGCAGTGTATCGGGGAGGAATACGCAGTATTTT
CASSVSGRNTQYF
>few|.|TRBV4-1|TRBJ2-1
TGCGCCAGCAGCCAAGTACGACCCAATGAGCAGTTCTTC
CASSQVRPNEQFF
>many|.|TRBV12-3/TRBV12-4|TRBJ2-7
TGTGCCAGCAGTTTAGCATTGGGCAGAACCTACGAGCAGTACTTC
CASSLALGRTYEQYF
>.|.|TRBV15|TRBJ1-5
TGTGCCACCAGCAGAGATCCCGCGGCGGGGGATCAGCCCCAGCATTTT
CATSRDPAAGDQPQHF
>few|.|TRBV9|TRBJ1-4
TGTGCCAGCAGCGTAGGAGGGACCCATAATGAAAAACTGTTTTTT
CASSVGGTHNEKLFF
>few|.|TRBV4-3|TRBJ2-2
TGCGCCAGCAGCGCGCGGGACGTGGGCGGGGAGCTGTTTTTT
CASSARDVGGELFF
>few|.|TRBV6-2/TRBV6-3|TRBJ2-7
TGTGCCAGCAGTTACCGGGCAGGGGACTACGAGCAGTACTTC
CASSYRAGDYEQYF
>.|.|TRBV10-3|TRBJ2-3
TGTGCCATCAAAAGGGCAGATACGCAGTATTTT
CAIKRADTQYF
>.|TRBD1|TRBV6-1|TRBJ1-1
TGTGCCAGCAGGAAATCGGGACAGCCGAACCTGAACACTGAAGCTTTCTTT
CASRKSGQPNLNTEAFF
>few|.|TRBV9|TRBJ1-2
TGTGCCAGCAGCGTAGGGGCTAAGTTGACTTATGGCTACACCTTC
CASSVGAKLTYGYTF
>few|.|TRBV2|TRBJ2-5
TGTGCCAGCTCCGTTCAAGTAGAGACCCAGTACTTC
CASSVQVETQYF
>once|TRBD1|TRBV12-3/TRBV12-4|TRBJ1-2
TGTGCCAGCACCAGAGGGGGCCTCAACTATGGCTACACCTTC
CASTRGGLNYGYTF
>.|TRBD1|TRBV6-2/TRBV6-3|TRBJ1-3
TGTGCCAGCAGCCACGGAACGGAGGACAGGGGCAGAGGAAACACCATATATTTT
CASSHGTEDRGRGNTIYF
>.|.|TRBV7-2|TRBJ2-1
TGTGCCAGCAGCTCGAGAGCGCCACTCATCTCCTACAATGAGCAGTTCTTC
CASSSRAPLISYNEQFF
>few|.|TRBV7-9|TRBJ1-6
TGTGCCAGCAGCTCCGGCGATGGCTCCTATAATTCACCCCTCCACTTT
CASSSGDGSYNSPLHF
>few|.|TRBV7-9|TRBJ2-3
TGTGCCAGCAGCCCTACGAGGGGGACCCTCACAGATACGCAGTATTTT
CASSPTRGTLTDTQYF
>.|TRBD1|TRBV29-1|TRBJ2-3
TGCAGCGTTGAAGCGGGACAGGGGGCCCCAGATACGCAGTATTTT
CSVEAGQGAPDTQYF
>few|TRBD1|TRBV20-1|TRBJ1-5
TGCGGCAGGGGGCACGGCAATCAGCCCCAGCATTTT
CGRGHGNQPQHF
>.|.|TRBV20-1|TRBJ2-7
TGCAGTGCTAGAGGCGAGGCGATTAGCTCCTACGAGCAGTACTTC
CSARGEAISSYEQYF
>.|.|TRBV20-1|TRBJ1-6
TGCAGTGCTCAGGACAGAAAGAATTCACCCCTCCACTTT
CSAQDRKNSPLHF
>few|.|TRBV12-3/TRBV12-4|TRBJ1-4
TGTGCCAGCAGTCCCCCGGCCTCTCAAGGGGGTGAAAAACTGTTTTTT
CASSPPASQGGEKLFF
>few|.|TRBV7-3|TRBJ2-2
TGTGCCAGCAGCTTAAGTCCCCTAACGAACACCGGGGAGCTGTTTTTT
CASSLSPLTNTGELFF
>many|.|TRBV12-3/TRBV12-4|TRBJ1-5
TGTGCCAGCAGCACGCGCCCGGGATCTCCCCAGCATTTT
CASSTRPGSPQHF
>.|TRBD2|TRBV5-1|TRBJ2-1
TGCGCCAGCAGACTAGCGGACCCAAATGAGCAGTTCTTC
CASRLADPNEQFF
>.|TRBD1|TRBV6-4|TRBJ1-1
TGTGCCAGCAGTGACAGGGGGCACGTTGATGAAGCTTTCTTT
CASSDRGHVDEAFF
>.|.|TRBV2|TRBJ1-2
TGTGCCAGCAGTATCGGGAGGGACTATGGCTACACCTTC
CASSIGRDYGYTF
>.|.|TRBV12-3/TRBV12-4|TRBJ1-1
TGTGCCAGCAGTGCGACAGTTGATCCCGGCACCCGTGAAGCTTTCTTT
CASSATVDPGTREAFF
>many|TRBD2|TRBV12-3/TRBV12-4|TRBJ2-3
TGTGCCAGCAGTTCTCGCCGCGCTAGCGGGGGGGCCGGTACGCAGTATTTT
CASSSRRASGGAGTQYF
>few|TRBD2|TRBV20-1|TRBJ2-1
TGCAGTGCTGTTTCGACTAGCGGGGGGGCCGATGAGCAGTTCTTC
CSAVSTSGGADEQFF
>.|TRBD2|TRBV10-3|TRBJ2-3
TGTGCCACCAAGACTAGCGGGGGCACAGATACGCAGTATTTT
CATKTSGGTDTQYF
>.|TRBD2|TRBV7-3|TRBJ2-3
TGTGCCAGCAGCCCAGATAGCGGGGGGCTTACAAAACCGCAGTATTTT
CASSPDSGGLTKPQYF
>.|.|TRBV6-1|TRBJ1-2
TGTGCCAGCAGTACCGGCCGTTCTAACTATGGCTACACCTTC
CASSTGRSNYGYTF
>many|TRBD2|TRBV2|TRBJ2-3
TGTGCCAGCAGTGTTTCACCGACTAGCGGGGAAACAGATACGCAGTATTTT
CASSVSPTSGETDTQYF
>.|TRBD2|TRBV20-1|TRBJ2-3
TGCAGTGCTAGAGCCGCGCTAGCGGTTAGCACAGATACGCAGTATTTT
CSARAALAVSTDTQYF
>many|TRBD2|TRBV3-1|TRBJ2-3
TGTGCCAGCAGCCAAGATCTTGCTAGCGGGGGATCCACGCAGTATTTT
CASSQDLASGGSTQYF
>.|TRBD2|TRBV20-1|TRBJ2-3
TGCAGTGCTACCCAAGCGGGGGGCCCCCCAGATACGCAGTATTTT
CSATQAGGPPDTQYF
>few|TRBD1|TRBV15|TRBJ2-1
TGTGCCACCAGCAAGGGCAGGACAGGCTCCTACAATGAGCAGTTCTTC
CATSKGRTGSYNEQFF
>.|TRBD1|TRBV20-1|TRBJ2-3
TGCAGTGCGTCGGACAGGGGAATAGGAGATACGCAGTATTTT
CSASDRGIGDTQYF
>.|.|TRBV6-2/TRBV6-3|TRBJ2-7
TGTGCCAGCATTTACTCGAGACAGTACGAGCAGTACTTC
CASIYSRQYEQYF